Included here is one TCR beta chain sequence, with context. Antigen specificity is unknown. This entry comes from a study of cytotoxic CD8 clonotypes in ibrutinib-treated CLL. Study information: Among the patients, some eleven presented as relapsed/refractory and around 15 as treatment-naive; 17 showed unmutated IGHV. Responses: around 24 partial, 2 complete; after median roughly 63 months, around 14 stayed remitted, roughly 12 progressed.

Germline values: CDR1 SEHNR, CDR2 FQNEAQ (reference sequence). The CDR3 is 17 amino acids. V lost 5 bases to trimming and J lost 3 bases; unmatched junction nucleotides: 15. Genomic DNA for TCR beta libraries, approximately 2 micrograms, came from cryopreserved PBMCs. Method: immunoSEQ multiplex PCR; TCRdb's copy keeps in-frame clones and lacks some. This sample has 330,000 or so clones, with roughly 67% found just once. The study's findings and limits: Contraction or stability on treatment was seen for public clonotypes, which were uncommon.

This sample comprised PBMCs, obtained after 36 months of ibrutinib treatment. This clonotype was obtained from a human donor with chronic lymphocytic leukemia. The chain carries TRBV7-9 and TRBJ2-5; the match to TRBD2 covers 7 bases. This CDR3 reads CASSGLGAVIGEETQYF. The CDR3 bases are TGTGCCAGCAGCGGACTAGGGGCCGTAATTGGGGAAGAGACCCAGTACTTC.